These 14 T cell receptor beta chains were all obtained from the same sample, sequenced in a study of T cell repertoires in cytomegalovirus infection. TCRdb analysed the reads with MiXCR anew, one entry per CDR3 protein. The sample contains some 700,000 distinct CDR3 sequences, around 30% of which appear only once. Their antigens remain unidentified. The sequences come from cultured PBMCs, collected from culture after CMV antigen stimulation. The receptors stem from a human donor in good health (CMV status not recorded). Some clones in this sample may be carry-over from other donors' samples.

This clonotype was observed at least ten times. In DNA, the CDR3 is TGTGCCAGCAGAGAGTTGAACACTGAAGCTTTCTTT. Protein: CASRELNTEAFF. J is TRBJ1-1 and V is TRBV12-3 or TRBV12-4; no firm D call. The germline V and J ends were trimmed by 6 bases and 0 bases, with 5 bases remaining between them. This CDR3 is built from 12 residues.

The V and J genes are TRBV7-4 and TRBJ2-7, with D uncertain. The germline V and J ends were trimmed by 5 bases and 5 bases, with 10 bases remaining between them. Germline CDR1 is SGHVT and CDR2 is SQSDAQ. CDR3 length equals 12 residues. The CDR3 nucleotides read TGTGCCAGCAGCACCCGACACGACGAGCAGTACTTC. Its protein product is CASSTRHDEQYF.

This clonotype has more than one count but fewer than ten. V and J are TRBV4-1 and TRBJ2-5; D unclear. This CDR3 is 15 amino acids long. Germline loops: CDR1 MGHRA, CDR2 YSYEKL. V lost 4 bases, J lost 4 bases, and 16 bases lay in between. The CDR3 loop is CASSRDDSLRETQYF. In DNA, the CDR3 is TGCGCCAGCAGCCGCGATGACTCCCTTCGAGAGACCCAGTACTTC.

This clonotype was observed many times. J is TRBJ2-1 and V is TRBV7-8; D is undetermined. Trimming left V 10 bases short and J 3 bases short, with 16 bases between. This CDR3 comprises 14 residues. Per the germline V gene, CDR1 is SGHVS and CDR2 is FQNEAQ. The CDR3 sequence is CATHRQAGYNEQFF. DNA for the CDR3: TGTGCCACCCATAGGCAGGCCGGCTACAATGAGCAGTTCTTC.

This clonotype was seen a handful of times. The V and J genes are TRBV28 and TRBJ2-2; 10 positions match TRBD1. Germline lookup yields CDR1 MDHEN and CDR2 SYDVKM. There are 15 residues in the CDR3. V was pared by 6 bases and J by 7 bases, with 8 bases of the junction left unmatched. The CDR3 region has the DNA TGTGCCAGCAGGGTGACAGGGGGCTTCGACGGGGAGCTGTTTTTT. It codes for CASRVTGGFDGELFF.

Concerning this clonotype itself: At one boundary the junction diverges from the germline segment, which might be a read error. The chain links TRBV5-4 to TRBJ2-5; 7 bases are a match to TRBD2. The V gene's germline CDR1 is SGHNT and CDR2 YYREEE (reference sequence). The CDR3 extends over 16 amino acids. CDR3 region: CASSPSAGAGQETRYF. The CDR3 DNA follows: TGTGCCAGCAGCCCTTCGGCGGGAGCGGGGCAAGAGACCCGGTACTTC.

This CDR3 reads CSLAGGGRLDEQFF. The CDR3 DNA reads as TGCAGCCTTGCCGGTGGCGGGAGGCTGGATGAGCAGTTCTTC. The chain joins TRBV20-1 to TRBJ2-1; 8 bases align to TRBD2. This CDR3 spans 14 amino acids. From germline, CDR1 is DFQATT and CDR2 SNEGSKA (reference sequence).

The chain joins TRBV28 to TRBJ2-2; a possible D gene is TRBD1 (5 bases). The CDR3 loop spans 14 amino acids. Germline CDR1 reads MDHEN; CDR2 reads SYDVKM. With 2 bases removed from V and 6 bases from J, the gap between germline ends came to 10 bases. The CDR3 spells CASSLGQSPGELFF. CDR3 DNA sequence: TGTGCCAGCAGTTTAGGACAATCACCCGGGGAGCTGTTTTTT.

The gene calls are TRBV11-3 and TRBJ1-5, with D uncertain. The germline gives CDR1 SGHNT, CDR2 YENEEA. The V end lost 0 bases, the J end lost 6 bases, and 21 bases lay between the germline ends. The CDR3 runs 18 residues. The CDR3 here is CASSLDLGPHTPGQPQHF. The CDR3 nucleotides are TGTGCCAGCAGCTTAGATCTTGGCCCGCACACCCCGGGTCAGCCCCAGCATTTT.

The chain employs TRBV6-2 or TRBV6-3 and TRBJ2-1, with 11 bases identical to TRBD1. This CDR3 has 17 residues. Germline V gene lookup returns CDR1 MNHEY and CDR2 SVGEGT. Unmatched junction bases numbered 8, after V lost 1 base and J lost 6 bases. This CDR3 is CASSYFKGTGGINEQFF. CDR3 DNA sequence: TGTGCCAGCAGTTACTTCAAGGGGACAGGGGGTATCAATGAGCAGTTCTTC.

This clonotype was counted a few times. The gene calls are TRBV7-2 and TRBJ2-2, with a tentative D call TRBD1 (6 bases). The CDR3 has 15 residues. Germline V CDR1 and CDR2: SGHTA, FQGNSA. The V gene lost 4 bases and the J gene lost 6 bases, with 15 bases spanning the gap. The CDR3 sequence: CASSYLRGPAGELFF. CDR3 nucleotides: TGTGCCAGCAGCTATCTCAGGGGTCCGGCCGGGGAGCTGTTTTTT.

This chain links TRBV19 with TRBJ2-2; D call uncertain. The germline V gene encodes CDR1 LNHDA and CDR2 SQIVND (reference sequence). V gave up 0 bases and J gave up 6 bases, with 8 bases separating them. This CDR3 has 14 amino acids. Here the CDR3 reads CASSIDLIAGELFF. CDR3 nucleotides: TGTGCCAGTAGTATAGATCTAATTGCCGGGGAGCTGTTTTTT.

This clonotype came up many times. CDR3 residues: CASSFIGQSYGYTF. The DNA for the CDR3 is TGTGCCAGCAGTTTCATCGGACAGAGCTATGGCTACACCTTC. The V and J genes are TRBV7-2 and TRBJ1-2; a possible D gene is TRBD1 (6 bases). Germline V gene lookup returns CDR1 SGHTA and CDR2 FQGNSA. Trimming pared 6 bases from V and 4 bases from J, leaving 15 bases between. The CDR3 has 14 residues.

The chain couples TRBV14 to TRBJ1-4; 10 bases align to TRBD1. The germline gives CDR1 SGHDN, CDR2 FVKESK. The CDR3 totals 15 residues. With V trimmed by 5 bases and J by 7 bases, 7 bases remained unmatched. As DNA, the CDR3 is TGTGCCAGCAGCACGACCGGGACAGGGGTTGAAAAACTGTTTTTT. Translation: CASSTTGTGVEKLFF.